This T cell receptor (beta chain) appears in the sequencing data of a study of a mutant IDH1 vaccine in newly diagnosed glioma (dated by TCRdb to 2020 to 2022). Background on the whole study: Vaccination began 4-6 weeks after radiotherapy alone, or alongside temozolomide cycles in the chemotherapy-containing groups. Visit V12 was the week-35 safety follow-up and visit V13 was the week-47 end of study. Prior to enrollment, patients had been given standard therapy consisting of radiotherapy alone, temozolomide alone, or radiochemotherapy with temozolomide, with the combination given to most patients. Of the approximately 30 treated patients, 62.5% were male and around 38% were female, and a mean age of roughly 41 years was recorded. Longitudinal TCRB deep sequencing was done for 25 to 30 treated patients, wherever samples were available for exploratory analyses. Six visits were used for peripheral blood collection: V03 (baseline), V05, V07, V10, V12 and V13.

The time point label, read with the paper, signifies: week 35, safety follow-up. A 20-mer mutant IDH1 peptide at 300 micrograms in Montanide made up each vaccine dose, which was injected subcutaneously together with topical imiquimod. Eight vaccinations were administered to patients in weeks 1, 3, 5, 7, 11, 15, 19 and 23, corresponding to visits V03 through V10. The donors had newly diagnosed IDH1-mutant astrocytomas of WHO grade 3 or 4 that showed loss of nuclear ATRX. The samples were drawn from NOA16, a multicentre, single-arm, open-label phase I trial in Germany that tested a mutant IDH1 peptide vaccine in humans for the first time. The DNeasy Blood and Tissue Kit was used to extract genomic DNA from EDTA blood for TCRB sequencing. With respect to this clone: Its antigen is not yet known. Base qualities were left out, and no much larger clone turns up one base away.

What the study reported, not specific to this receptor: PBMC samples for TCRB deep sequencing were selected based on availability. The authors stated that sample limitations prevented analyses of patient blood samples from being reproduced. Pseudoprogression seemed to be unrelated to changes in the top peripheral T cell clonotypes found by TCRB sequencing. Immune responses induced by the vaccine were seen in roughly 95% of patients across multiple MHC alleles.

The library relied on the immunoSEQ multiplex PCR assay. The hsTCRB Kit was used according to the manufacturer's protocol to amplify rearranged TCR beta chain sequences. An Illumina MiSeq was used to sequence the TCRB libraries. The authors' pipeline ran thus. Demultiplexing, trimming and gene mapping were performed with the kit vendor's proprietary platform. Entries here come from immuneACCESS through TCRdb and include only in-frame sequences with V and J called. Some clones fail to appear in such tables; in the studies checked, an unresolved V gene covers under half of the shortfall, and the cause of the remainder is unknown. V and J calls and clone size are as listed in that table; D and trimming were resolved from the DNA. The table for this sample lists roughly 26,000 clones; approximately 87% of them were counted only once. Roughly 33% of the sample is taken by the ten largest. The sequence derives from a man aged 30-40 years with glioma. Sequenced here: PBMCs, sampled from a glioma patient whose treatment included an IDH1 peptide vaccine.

Read as DNA, the sequence is TGCAGCGTTGCACCCCGGACAGAAGAGACCCAGTACTTC. It translates to CSVAPRTEETQYF. This chain joins TRBV29-1 to TRBJ2-5; the D segment could be TRBD1, given 6 matching bases. The germline V gene yields SQVTM for CDR1 and ANQGSEA for CDR2. The cysteine opens and the phenylalanine closes a CDR3 of 13 amino acids. Here the CDR3 DNA is all that survives: 39 bases in frame from base 1. Trimming removed 4 bases from V and 3 bases from J, leaving 12 bases between the germline ends.